This T cell receptor beta chain was retrieved from a study of post-analysis software for immune sequencing data. Study-level findings and limits: Elevated frequency relative to controls characterized four to six TRBV segments in patients, TRBV5-6, TRBV5-1 and TRBV20-1 among them. By F measure, samples from a shared preparation batch strongly co-clustered.

Libraries were made from TCR beta cDNA, and they carried unique molecular identifiers. TCRdb fed the PCR reads into MiXCR, producing one record per CDR3 protein. The sample holds 150,000 to 200,000 distinct CDR3 sequences, 30% seen once. Of note for this clonotype: Its target is unknown.

Germline-derived CDR1 and CDR2 are DFQATT and SNEGSKA (reference sequence). Trimming cost V 0 bases and J 7 bases; bases outside gene matches: 6. CDR3 length: 16 amino acids. The material sequenced was blood. This TCR derives from a girl aged 5 to 17 with multiple sclerosis. The chain combines TRBV20-1 with TRBJ2-7; 16 bases line up with TRBD2. The CDR3 is CSARDMGLAGGWEQYF. CDR3 bases: TGCAGTGCTAGAGATATGGGACTAGCGGGAGGGTGGGAGCAGTACTTC.